This entry concerns a single T cell receptor (beta chain). This clonotype was detected many times. Its antigen specificity is not known. Base qualities are not recorded, but no much larger clone differs from it by a single base. The data derive from a study of T-cell reconstitution after alpha-beta-depleted transplantation in children (dated by TCRdb to the mid-2010s). With respect to the entire study: Using TCR repertoire profiling, the study quantitatively followed how T-cell immune reconstitution unfolded in children after TCRalphabeta/CD19-depleted allogeneic hematopoietic cell transplantation.

What the treatment or condition label conveys for this sample: allogeneic hematopoietic cell transplantation with graft depleted of TCRalphabeta T cells and CD19 B cells. The children who served as transplant recipients had been given grafts of TCRalphabeta/CD19-depleted allogeneic hematopoietic cells. The germline V gene yields SGHRS for CDR1 and YFSETQ for CDR2. From cysteine to phenylalanine, the CDR3 is 15 amino acids long. This entry keeps only the CDR3 DNA: 45 bases, framed from base 1. Trimming at the junction amounts to 3 bases on V and 5 bases on J, and the germline ends lie 17 bases apart. Broad study findings and their caveats: Apparently early alphabetaT-cell count recovery about two months after transplant reportedly relied on only several hundred rapidly expanded clones derived from non-depleted graft cells. In some patients, the high TCRbeta diversity seen at day 60 was put down to recipient T cells and intrathymic progenitors that had survived conditioning. Over the following months the frequencies of hyperexpanded clones went down, and after one year T-cell counts and TCRbeta diversity were mostly credited to newly produced T cells.

Receptors were amplified or captured by PCR. TCRdb records Illumina HiSeq 2500 as the sequencer. Molecular barcoding was employed in the preparation of TCR libraries, with unique molecular identifiers being used to normalize TCRbeta repertoire quantification. The public reads were reanalyzed by TCRdb: fastp trimming at Q25, MiXCR alignment, in-frame beta chains only. A single entry per CDR3 protein holds the most common genes and DNA from its merged rows. Counted in this sample were under 850,000 distinct CDR3 sequences; about an eighth of them appeared once. The ten largest clones represent 0.79% of the sample.

Sequencing was performed on PBMCs, taken before TCRalphabeta/CD19-depleted stem cell transplant. The chain is assembled from TRBV5-1 and TRBJ2-5; the D segment could be TRBD2, given 6 matching bases. The TCR originated in a girl between 2 and 10 years old with congenital amegakaryocytic thrombocytopenia, due to receive a stem cell transplant. This receptor carries the CDR3 CASSSNPGSRETQYF. The sequenced DNA: TGCGCCAGCAGCTCTAATCCCGGGAGTCGGGAGACCCAGTACTTC.